The 3 T cell receptor beta chains below come from one sample, sequenced in a study of beta chain features in type 1 diabetes. The study reverse transcribed the entire isolated RNA, so it sequenced expressed TCRB transcripts. TCRdb keeps only in-frame clones here, not all; method: immunoSEQ multiplex PCR. This sample carries roughly 450,000 clones, over 10% of them seen once, and the ten largest clones take less than 0.06%. Sequencing used naive CD4+ T cells from blood. The source is a woman aged 18-30 years in good health.

This clone was seen a handful of times. The chain has TRBV4-3 and TRBJ2-3, with D tentatively TRBD1 (6 bases). The length of the CDR3 is 15 residues. The germline V and J ends were trimmed by 6 bases and 6 bases, with 19 bases remaining between them. Germline V lookup: CDR1 LGHNA, CDR2 YSLEER. CDR3 sequence (DNA): TGCGCCAGCAGTCCGGCGCAGGGGAGAACCGATACGCAGTATTTT. It specifies CASSPAQGRTDTQYF.

This clone was observed a few times. CDR3 in DNA: TGCGCCAGCAGCGACGGACAGGGGATAAACATTCAGTACTTC. Translated: CASSDGQGINIQYF. The chain links TRBV5-1 to TRBJ2-4; 9 nucleotides line up with TRBD1. The CDR3 runs to 14 residues. CDR1 SGHRS and CDR2 YFSETQ come from the germline V gene. V shed 4 bases and J 6 bases; nucleotides not matched to a gene: 5. The whole variable domain, remainder taken from reference TRBV5-1 and TRBJ2-4, is KAGVTQTPRYLIKTRGQQVTLSCSPISGHRSVSWYQQTPGQGLQFLFEYFSETQRNKGNFPGRFSGRQFSNSRSEMNVSTLELGDSALYLCASSDGQGINIQYFGAGTRLSVL.

This clone occurred a few times. V usage is TRBV4-1 and J usage is TRBJ2-1, with 8 bases matching TRBD1. From germline, CDR1 is MGHRA and CDR2 YSYEKL. CDR3 size: 17 residues. The trim removed 2 bases at V and 7 bases at J, leaving 13 bases unmatched. This CDR3 is CASSQIMKNRGWNEQFF. Here the CDR3 DNA reads TGCGCCAGCAGCCAAATTATGAAGAACAGGGGGTGGAATGAGCAGTTCTTC.